Listed here are 20 T cell receptor beta chains from one sample, sequenced in a study of early T cells in non-severe SARS-CoV-2 infection. Each CDR3 protein is one row after TCRdb ran MiXCR on the 5' RACE reads. Of around 70,000 distinct CDR3 sequences listed, less than 12% were seen once; the top ten hold around 15%. This specimen consisted of whole blood, obtained at baseline. The receptor source for this set is an adult who was a healthcare worker with PCR-confirmed SARS-CoV-2 infection or an uninfected control (not recorded which).

This clonotype turned up a few times. The V and J genes are TRBV6-5 and TRBJ1-4; weak D call: TRBD1 (6 bases). V was trimmed by 2 bases and J by 4 bases, leaving 17 bases between them. The CDR3 contains 17 residues. Germline assignment: CDR1 MNHEY and CDR2 SVGAGI. CDR3 coding DNA: TGTGCCAGCAGTTACCGCCCACAGGGAATGGGTAATGAAAAACTGTTTTTT. The encoded protein is CASSYRPQGMGNEKLFF.

J is TRBJ2-1 and V is TRBV20-1; TRBD2 agrees at 12 bases. Germline V lookup: CDR1 DFQATT, CDR2 SNEGSKA (reference sequence). The CDR3 is 17 residues long. V gave up 7 bases and J gave up 1 base; unmatched junction bases: 11. CDR3 residues: CSVRGLAGGPSYNEQFF. Here the CDR3 DNA reads TGCAGTGTTCGGGGCCTAGCGGGAGGGCCGTCCTACAATGAGCAGTTCTTC.

This clonotype was found many times. The rearrangement joins TRBV12-3 or TRBV12-4 to TRBJ1-2; D gene ambiguous. This CDR3 comprises 13 residues. V dropped 6 bases and J dropped 4 bases, with 12 bases sitting between them. The CDR3: CASRPWNLYGYTF. In DNA, the CDR3 is TGTGCCAGCAGGCCTTGGAACCTCTATGGCTACACCTTC.

Only a few counts were recorded for this clonotype. The CDR3 loop reads CASSSQGTGGSEQYF. CDR3 in DNA: TGTGCCAGCAGTTCCCAAGGGACAGGAGGTTCCGAGCAGTACTTC. This chain links TRBV28 with TRBJ2-7, with TRBD1 matching over 8 bases. There are 15 residues in the CDR3. Germline CDR1 reads MDHEN; CDR2 reads SYDVKM. V gave up 4 bases and J gave up 6 bases; unmatched junction bases: 11.

This clonotype has a count of ten or more. The chain links TRBV28 to TRBJ1-1; 11 nucleotides align to TRBD1. Per germline, CDR1 MDHEN and CDR2 SYDVKM. The V segment lost 4 bases and the J segment 3 bases; nucleotides outside the gene matches: 1. The CDR3 runs 14 residues. The CDR3 here is CASSSGQGDTEAFF. The CDR3 DNA is TGTGCCAGCAGTTCGGGACAGGGGGACACTGAAGCTTTCTTT.

Only a few counts were recorded for this clonotype. This sequence joins TRBV14 and TRBJ1-3; D is unclear. This CDR3 is built from 16 residues. The ends were cut back, 4 bases at V and 3 bases at J, with 16 bases in the middle. Germline CDR1 is SGHDN and CDR2 is FVKESK. CDR3 loop: CASSRRTGGFGNTIYF. CDR3 bases: TGTGCCAGCAGCCGACGGACGGGAGGGTTTGGAAACACCATATATTTT.

This clonotype was seen more than once but under ten times. This chain links TRBV29-1 with TRBJ2-5; TRBD1 matches 8 bases. The J segment lost 4 bases and the V segment lost 6 bases, leaving 4 bases of the junction unmatched. From germline, CDR1 is SQVTM and CDR2 ANQGSEA. The length of the CDR3 is 12 residues. CDR3 sequence (DNA): TGCAGCGTGGTACAGGGGGTAGAGACCCAGTACTTC. This gives the protein CSVVQGVETQYF.

This clonotype was seen only a few times. This chain uses TRBV20-1 with TRBJ2-3; a possible D gene is TRBD2 (6 bases). Germline V gene data show CDR1 as DFQATT and CDR2 as SNEGSKA (reference sequence). The V end was cut by 3 bases, the J end by 0 bases, with 16 bases between. CDR3 length: 16 amino acids. CDR3: CSASRDFQSSTDTQYF. CDR3 in DNA: TGCAGTGCTAGTAGGGACTTCCAGTCTAGCACAGATACGCAGTATTTT.

The chain has TRBV6-2 or TRBV6-3 and TRBJ1-2; D ambiguous. Trimming shortened V by 6 bases and J by 0 bases, and 11 bases separated the two germline ends. Germline V gene data show CDR1 as MNHEY and CDR2 as SVGEGT. The CDR3 sequence is 14 residues long. In DNA, the CDR3 is TGTGCCAGCAGGATCGACGGATCTAACTATGGCTACACCTTC. This translates into CASRIDGSNYGYTF.

This chain uses TRBV5-4 with TRBJ1-2; no firm D call. Germline V gene sequence: CDR1 SGHNT, CDR2 YYREEE (reference sequence). With 0 bases removed from V and 5 bases from J, the gap between germline ends came to 11 bases. The CDR3 sequence is 14 residues long. CDR3 residues: CASSLVGPSYGYTF. CDR3 sequence (DNA): TGTGCCAGCAGCTTGGTCGGCCCTTCTTATGGCTACACCTTC.

This clonotype was seen many times. In DNA, the CDR3 is TGCAGCGTTGAAGGTCTAGCGGGAGCAAGAGATACGCAGTATTTT. This translates into CSVEGLAGARDTQYF. This chain links TRBV29-1 with TRBJ2-3; 10 bases match TRBD2. This CDR3 spans 15 amino acids. CDR1 and CDR2 (germline): SQVTM, ANQGSEA. The junction had 6 bases not matched to a gene; V was cut back by 1 base and J by 5 bases.

This clonotype was seen a few times. This sequence joins TRBV5-6 and TRBJ2-4, with D possibly matching TRBD1 (6 bases). The germline CDR1 and CDR2 sequences are SGHDT and YYEEEE. This CDR3 spans 15 amino acids. The V and J ends lost 2 bases and 2 bases respectively, with 11 bases between them. The CDR3 coding sequence is TGTGCCAGCAGCTTTGGGGGCCGTTCCAAAAACATTCAGTACTTC. It yields the protein CASSFGGRSKNIQYF. Full variable domain (missing parts from reference TRBV5-6 and TRBJ2-4): DAGVTQSPTHLIKTRGQQVTLRCSPKSGHDTVSWYQQALGQGPQFIFQYYEEEERQRGNFPDRFSGHQFPNYSSELNVNALLLGDSALYLCASSFGGRSKNIQYFGAGTRLSVL.

This clonotype was seen repeatedly, ten times or more. J is TRBJ1-1 and V is TRBV6-2 or TRBV6-3, with D uncertain. The CDR3 loop spans 15 amino acids. The germline V gene encodes CDR1 MNHEY and CDR2 SVGEGT. Between the trimmed V and J ends, which lost 6 bases and 1 base, there was a span of 15 bases. The CDR3 nucleotides read TGTGCCAGCAGCAAACCCAATTCAGGGAACACTGAAGCTTTCTTT. Translation: CASSKPNSGNTEAFF.

This rearrangement joins TRBV20-1 to TRBJ1-2; 7 bases align to TRBD1. The germline V gene has CDR1 DFQATT and CDR2 SNEGSKA (reference sequence). The length of the CDR3 is 13 residues. V shed 5 bases, J shed 8 bases, and the junction held 11 bases outside the gene matches. CDR3 sequence reads: CSALQGPQEGYTF. The CDR3 DNA reads as TGCAGTGCTTTACAGGGGCCCCAAGAGGGCTACACCTTC.

This rearrangement joins TRBV10-3 to TRBJ2-3; a possible D gene is TRBD2 (6 bases). V lost 7 bases, J lost 2 bases, and 16 bases lay in between. The V gene's germline CDR1 is ENHRY and CDR2 SYGVKD. The CDR3 is 15 residues long. CDR3 sequence reads: CAIMSGRDATDTQYF. The DNA for the CDR3 is TGTGCCATCATGTCAGGGCGGGATGCCACAGATACGCAGTATTTT.

This clonotype was counted only a few times. The rearrangement uses TRBV29-1 and TRBJ1-6; no firm D call. Germline V gives CDR1 SQVTM, CDR2 ANQGSEA. With 0 bases removed from V and 8 bases from J, the gap between germline ends came to 11 bases. The CDR3 consists of 14 residues. This chain's CDR3 is CSVEDPLSYSPLHF. DNA for the CDR3: TGCAGCGTTGAAGATCCCCTGAGCTATTCACCCCTCCACTTT.

This clonotype occurred many times. The chain combines TRBV20-1 with TRBJ2-5, with 14 bases matching TRBD2. Per the germline V gene, CDR1 is DFQATT and CDR2 is SNEGSKA (reference sequence). The CDR3 consists of 17 residues. J lost 5 bases, V lost 5 bases, and 13 bases had no gene match. CDR3 region: CSAFGLAGGKSLETQYF. The CDR3 DNA is TGCAGTGCTTTTGGACTAGCGGGAGGTAAAAGTTTGGAGACCCAGTACTTC.

This chain joins TRBV28 and TRBJ2-4; 8 bases agree with TRBD1. Germline lookup yields CDR1 MDHEN and CDR2 SYDVKM. This CDR3 has 19 amino acids. V gave up 3 bases and J gave up 0 bases; unmatched junction bases: 13. CDR3 region: CASSFPHGQGSLAKNIQYF. CDR3 nucleotide sequence: TGTGCCAGCAGTTTTCCCCATGGACAGGGATCATTAGCCAAAAACATTCAGTACTTC.

This clonotype was counted between two and nine times. The chain links TRBV29-1 to TRBJ2-7, with 13 nucleotides matching TRBD2. Per the germline V gene, CDR1 is SQVTM and CDR2 is ANQGSEA. Trimming cost V 5 bases and J 1 base; bases outside gene matches: 8. This CDR3 has 16 amino acids. This CDR3 is CSVSRLAGGGSYEQYF. CDR3 DNA: TGCAGCGTTTCGCGACTAGCGGGAGGCGGGTCCTACGAGCAGTACTTC.

At least ten counts were recorded for this clonotype. This chain uses TRBV28 with TRBJ2-6; the D is unclear. The V gene lost 3 bases and the J gene lost 0 bases, with 6 bases spanning the gap. Germline V lookup: CDR1 MDHEN, CDR2 SYDVKM. The CDR3 is 15 residues long. CDR3 residues: CASSLWSSGANVLTF. The DNA for the CDR3 is TGTGCCAGCAGTTTGTGGAGCTCTGGGGCCAACGTCCTGACTTTC.